This TCR beta chain is from a study of blood T cell repertoires in COVID-19. The wider study: Some COVID-19 samples were acute and others convalescent; all came from the United States, Italy and Spain. Sources were T cells, B-cell-depleted T cells, or PBMCs; the material itself was cDNA or gDNA.

Germline V gene sequence: CDR1 SGHTA, CDR2 FQGNSA. V lost 0 bases and J lost 4; bases outside the gene matches: 5. The CDR3 has 16 amino acids. The data were produced by immunoSEQ multiplex PCR, yet TCRdb's version contains in-frame clones alone and is incomplete. Altogether under 45,000 clones are present, over 80% being singletons, with the ten largest covering approximately 1.4%. Judged by abundance, this clone is medium-sized. This TCR was recovered from a woman aged 40 to 50 with acute or convalescent COVID-19. The specimen sequenced was peripheral blood. The chain employs TRBV7-2 and TRBJ2-3; 9 bases match TRBD1. The CDR3 sequence: CASSLAPGQGADTQYF. The CDR3 region has the DNA TGTGCCAGCAGCTTAGCTCCGGGACAGGGAGCAGATACGCAGTATTTT.